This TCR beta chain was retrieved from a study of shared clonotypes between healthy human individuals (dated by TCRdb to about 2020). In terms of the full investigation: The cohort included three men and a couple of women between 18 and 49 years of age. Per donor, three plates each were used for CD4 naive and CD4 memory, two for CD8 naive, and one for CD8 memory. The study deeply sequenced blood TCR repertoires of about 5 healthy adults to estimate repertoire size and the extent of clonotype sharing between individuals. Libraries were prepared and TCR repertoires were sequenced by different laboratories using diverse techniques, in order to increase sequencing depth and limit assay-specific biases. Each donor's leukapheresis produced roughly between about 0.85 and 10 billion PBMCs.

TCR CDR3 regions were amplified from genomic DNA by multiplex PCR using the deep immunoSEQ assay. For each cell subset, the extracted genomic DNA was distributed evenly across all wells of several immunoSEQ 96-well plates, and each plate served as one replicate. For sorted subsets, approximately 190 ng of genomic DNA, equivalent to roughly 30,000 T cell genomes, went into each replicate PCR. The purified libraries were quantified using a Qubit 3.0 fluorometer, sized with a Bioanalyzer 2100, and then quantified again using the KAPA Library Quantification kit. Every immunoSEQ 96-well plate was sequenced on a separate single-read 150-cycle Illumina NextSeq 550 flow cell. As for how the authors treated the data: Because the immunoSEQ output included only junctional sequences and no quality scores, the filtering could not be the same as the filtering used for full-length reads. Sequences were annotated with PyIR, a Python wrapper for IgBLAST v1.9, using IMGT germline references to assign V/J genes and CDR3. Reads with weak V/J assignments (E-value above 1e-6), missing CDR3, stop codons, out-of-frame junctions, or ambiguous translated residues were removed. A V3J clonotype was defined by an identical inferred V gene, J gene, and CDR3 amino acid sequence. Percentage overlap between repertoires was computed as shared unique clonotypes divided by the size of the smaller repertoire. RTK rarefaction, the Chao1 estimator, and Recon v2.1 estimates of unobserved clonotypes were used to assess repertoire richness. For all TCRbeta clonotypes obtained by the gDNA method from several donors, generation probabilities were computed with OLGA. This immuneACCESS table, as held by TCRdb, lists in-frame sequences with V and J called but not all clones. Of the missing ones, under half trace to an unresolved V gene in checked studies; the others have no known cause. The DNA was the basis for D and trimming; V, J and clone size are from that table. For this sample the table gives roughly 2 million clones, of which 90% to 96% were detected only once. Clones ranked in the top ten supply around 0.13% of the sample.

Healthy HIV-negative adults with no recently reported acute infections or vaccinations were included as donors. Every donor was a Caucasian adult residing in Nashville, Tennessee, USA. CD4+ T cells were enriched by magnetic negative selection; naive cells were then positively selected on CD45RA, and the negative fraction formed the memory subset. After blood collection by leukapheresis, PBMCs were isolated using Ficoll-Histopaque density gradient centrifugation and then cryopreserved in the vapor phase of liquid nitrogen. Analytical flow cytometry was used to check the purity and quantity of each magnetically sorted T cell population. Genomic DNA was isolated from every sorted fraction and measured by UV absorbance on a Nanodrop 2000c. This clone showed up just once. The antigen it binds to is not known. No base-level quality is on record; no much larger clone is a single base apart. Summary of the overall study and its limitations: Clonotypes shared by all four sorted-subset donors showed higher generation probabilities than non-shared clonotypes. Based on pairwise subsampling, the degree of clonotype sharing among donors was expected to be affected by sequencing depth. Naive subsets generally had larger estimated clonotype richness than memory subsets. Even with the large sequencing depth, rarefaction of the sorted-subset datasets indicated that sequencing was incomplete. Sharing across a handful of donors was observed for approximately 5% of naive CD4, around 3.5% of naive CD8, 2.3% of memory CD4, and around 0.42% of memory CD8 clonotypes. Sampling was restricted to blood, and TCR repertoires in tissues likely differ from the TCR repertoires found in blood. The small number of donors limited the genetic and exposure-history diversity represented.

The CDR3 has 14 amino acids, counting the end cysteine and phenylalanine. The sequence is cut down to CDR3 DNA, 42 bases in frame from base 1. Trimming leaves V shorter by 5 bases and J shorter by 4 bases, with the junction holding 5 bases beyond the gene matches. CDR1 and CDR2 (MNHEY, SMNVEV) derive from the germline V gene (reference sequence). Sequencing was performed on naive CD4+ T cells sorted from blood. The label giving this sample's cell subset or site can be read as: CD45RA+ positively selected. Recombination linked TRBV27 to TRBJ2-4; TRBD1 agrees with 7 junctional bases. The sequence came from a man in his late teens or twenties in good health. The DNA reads TGTGCCAGCAGTGACAGGGAAGGAAAAAACATTCAGTACTTC. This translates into CASSDREGKNIQYF.